The clone carrying this TCR beta chain was found once. The antigen remains undetermined. The data belong to a study of cytomegalovirus exposure and HLA in healthy donors. Study results and caveats: As a later analysis revealed, the rate of TCR association differed by HLA locus, with DRB1 most and HLA-C fewest.

The PCR had 60 Vbeta and 13 Jbeta primers. Sequencing used immunoSEQ multiplex PCR; TCRdb keeps in-frame clones, though not all of them. The sample has fewer than 100,000 clones, about 70% seen once; the top ten hold approximately 1.1%. There are 14 residues in the CDR3. The germline CDR1 and CDR2 sequences are MNHEY and SVGAGI. Trimming removed 5 bases from V and 8 bases from J, with 18 bases in between. The chain joins TRBV6-5 to TRBJ1-2; D gene uncertain. The sample consisted of PBMCs. This TCR came from a female donor in good health and CMV-seronegative. CDR3 protein: CASSGGFPLRGYTF. Written as DNA, the CDR3 is TGTGCCAGCAGTGGCGGGTTTCCATTGCGGGGCTACACCTTC.